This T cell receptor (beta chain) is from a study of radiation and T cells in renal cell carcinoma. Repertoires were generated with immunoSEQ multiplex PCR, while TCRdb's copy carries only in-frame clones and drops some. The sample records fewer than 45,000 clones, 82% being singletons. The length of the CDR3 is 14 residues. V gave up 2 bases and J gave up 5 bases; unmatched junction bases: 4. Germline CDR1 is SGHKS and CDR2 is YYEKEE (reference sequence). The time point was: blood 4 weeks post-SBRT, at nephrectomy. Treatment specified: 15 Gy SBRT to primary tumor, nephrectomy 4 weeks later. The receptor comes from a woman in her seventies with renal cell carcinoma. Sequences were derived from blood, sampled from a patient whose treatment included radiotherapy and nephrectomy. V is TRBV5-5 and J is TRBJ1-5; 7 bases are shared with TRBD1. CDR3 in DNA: TGTGCCAGCAGCTTAGGGACAGAGCATCAGCCCCAGCATTTT. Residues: CASSLGTEHQPQHF.